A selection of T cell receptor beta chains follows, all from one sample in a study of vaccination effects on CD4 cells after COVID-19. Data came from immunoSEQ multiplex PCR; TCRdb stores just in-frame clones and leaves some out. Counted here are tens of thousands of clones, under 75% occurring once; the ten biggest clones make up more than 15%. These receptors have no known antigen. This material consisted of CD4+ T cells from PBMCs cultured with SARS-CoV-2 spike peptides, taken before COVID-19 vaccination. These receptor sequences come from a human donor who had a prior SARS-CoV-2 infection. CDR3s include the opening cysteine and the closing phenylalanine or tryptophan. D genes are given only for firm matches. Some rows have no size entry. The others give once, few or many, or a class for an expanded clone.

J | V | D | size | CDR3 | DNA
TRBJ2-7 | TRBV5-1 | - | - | CASGGTFYEQYF | TGCGCCAGCGGAGGGACATTCTACGAGCAGTACTTC
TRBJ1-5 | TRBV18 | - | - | CASSPPTGGGQPQHF | TGTGCCAGCTCACCACCGACCGGGGGCGGTCAGCCCCAGCATTTT
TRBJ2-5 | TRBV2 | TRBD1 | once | CASINRDRGEETQYF | TGTGCCAGCATTAACCGGGACAGGGGGGAGGAGACCCAGTACTTC
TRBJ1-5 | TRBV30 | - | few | CAWSIQGRDSNQPQHF | TGTGCCTGGAGTATCCAGGGTAGGGATAGCAATCAGCCCCAGCATTTT
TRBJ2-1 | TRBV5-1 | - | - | CASSLEPGGINEQFF | TGCGCCAGCAGCTTGGAGCCAGGCGGGATTAATGAGCAGTTCTTC
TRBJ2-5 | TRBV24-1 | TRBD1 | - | CATSDTGVETQYF | TGTGCCACCAGTGATACAGGGGTGGAGACCCAGTACTTC
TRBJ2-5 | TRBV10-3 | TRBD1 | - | CAISEGTGRETQYF | TGTGCCATCAGTGAGGGGACAGGGAGGGAGACCCAGTACTTC
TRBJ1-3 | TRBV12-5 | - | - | CASGLVNSGNTIYF | TGTGCTAGTGGTTTGGTAAACTCTGGAAACACCATATATTTT
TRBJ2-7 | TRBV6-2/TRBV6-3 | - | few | CASSFRSLRSYEQYF | TGTGCCAGCAGTTTCAGGTCCCTTCGGTCCTACGAGCAGTACTTC
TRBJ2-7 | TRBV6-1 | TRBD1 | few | CASSEGDRNYEQYF | TGTGCCAGCAGTGAGGGGGACAGAAACTACGAGCAGTACTTC
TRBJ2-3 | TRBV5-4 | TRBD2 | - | CASSGRTSGSRDTQYF | TGTGCCAGCAGCGGAAGGACTAGCGGGAGCAGAGATACGCAGTATTTT
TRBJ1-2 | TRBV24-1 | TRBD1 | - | CATSDSGGAVNGYTF | TGTGCCACCAGTGATTCAGGGGGCGCAGTAAACGGCTACACCTTC
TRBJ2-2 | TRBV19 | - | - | CASRDYTRGTGELFF | TGTGCCAGTAGGGACTATACCAGGGGCACCGGGGAGCTGTTTTTT
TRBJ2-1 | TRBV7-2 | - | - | CASMPLFGSYNEQFF | TGTGCCAGCATGCCGTTGTTTGGATCCTACAATGAGCAGTTCTTC
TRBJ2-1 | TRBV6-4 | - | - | CASSVSSSSYNEQFF | TGTGCCAGCAGTGTTAGCTCTAGCTCCTACAATGAGCAGTTCTTC
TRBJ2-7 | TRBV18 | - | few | CASSRDSFREQYF | TGTGCCAGCTCAAGGGACTCATTTAGGGAGCAGTACTTC
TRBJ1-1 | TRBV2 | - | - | CASSEVNTEAFF | TGTGCCAGCAGTGAGGTCAACACTGAAGCTTTCTTT
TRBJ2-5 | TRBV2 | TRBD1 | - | CASSEWPGTGTKGETQYF | TGTGCCAGCAGTGAGTGGCCCGGGACAGGGACGAAGGGAGAGACCCAGTACTTC
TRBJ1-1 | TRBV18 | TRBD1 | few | CASSPPGQGGTEAFF | TGTGCCAGCTCACCACCGGGACAGGGGGGAACTGAAGCTTTCTTT
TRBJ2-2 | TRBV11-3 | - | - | CASSRDLNTGELFF | TGTGCCAGCAGCAGGGACTTAAACACCGGGGAGCTGTTTTTT
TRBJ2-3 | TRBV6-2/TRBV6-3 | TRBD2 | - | CASSPLPGREGADTQYF | TGTGCCAGCAGCCCTCTACCCGGGAGGGAGGGGGCAGATACGCAGTATTTT
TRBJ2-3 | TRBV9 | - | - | CASSVDGRVKTSTDTQYF | TGTGCCAGCAGCGTAGACGGTCGGGTGAAAACTAGCACAGATACGCAGTATTTT
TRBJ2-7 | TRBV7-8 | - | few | CASRDYDPGNEQYF | TGTGCCAGCAGGGACTACGATCCGGGGAACGAGCAGTACTTC
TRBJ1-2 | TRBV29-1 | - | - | CSVRTPTNYGYTF | TGCAGCGTCCGGACACCCACTAACTATGGCTACACCTTC
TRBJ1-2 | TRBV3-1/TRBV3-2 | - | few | CASSRETGSYNYGYTF | TGTGCCAGCAGCCGAGAGACCGGGTCCTATAACTATGGCTACACCTTC
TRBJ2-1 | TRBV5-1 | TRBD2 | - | CASSPGLSGGLYNEQFF | TGCGCCAGCAGCCCCGGCCTGAGCGGGGGGCTCTACAATGAGCAGTTCTTC
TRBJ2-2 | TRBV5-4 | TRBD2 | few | CASSWWVAGGIGGELFF | TGTGCCAGCAGCTGGTGGGTAGCGGGAGGCATCGGCGGGGAGCTGTTTTTT
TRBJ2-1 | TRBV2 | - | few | CASSEAIVGEQFF | TGTGCCAGCAGTGAAGCTATAGTTGGTGAGCAGTTCTTC
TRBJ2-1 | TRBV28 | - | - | CASSMWFEQFF | TGTGCCAGCAGTATGTGGTTTGAGCAGTTCTTC
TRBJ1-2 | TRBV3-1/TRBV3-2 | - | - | CASSPRQAYGYTF | TGTGCCAGCAGCCCGAGACAGGCGTATGGCTACACCTTC
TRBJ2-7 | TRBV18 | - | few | CASSPLSREQYF | TGTGCCAGCTCACCACTTTCGAGGGAGCAGTACTTC
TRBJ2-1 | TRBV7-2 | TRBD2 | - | CASSWGGSSYNEQFF | TGTGCCAGCAGCTGGGGAGGGAGCTCCTACAATGAGCAGTTCTTC
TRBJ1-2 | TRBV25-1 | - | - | CASSDPRDNYGYTF | TGTGCCAGCAGTGACCCGCGGGACAACTATGGCTACACCTTC
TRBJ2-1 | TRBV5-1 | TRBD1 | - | CASSSVGTGWDEQFF | TGCGCCAGCAGCTCAGTCGGGACAGGTTGGGATGAGCAGTTCTTC
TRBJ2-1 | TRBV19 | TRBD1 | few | CASSTDRVVAYNEQFF | TGTGCCAGTAGTACCGACAGGGTCGTGGCCTACAATGAGCAGTTCTTC
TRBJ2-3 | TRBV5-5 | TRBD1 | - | CASSLGQVQDTQYF | TGTGCCAGCAGCCTAGGACAGGTGCAGGATACGCAGTATTTT
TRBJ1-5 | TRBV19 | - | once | CASSIDIRTYSNQPQHF | TGTGCCAGTAGTATAGATATACGAACATATAGCAATCAGCCCCAGCATTTT
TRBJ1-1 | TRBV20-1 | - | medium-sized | CSVYSRTEAFF | TGCAGTGTTTATTCCCGCACTGAAGCTTTCTTT
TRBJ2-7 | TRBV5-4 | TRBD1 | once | CASSDRQGFLDEQYF | TGTGCCAGCAGCGACCGACAGGGGTTTTTGGACGAGCAGTACTTC
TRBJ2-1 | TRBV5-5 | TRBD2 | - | CASSLGGLAGGEQFF | TGTGCCAGCAGCTTGGGGGGACTAGCGGGAGGCGAGCAGTTCTTC
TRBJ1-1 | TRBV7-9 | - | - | CASSYSGRGGTEAFF | TGTGCCAGCAGCTACAGCGGACGAGGGGGCACTGAAGCTTTCTTT
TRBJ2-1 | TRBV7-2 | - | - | CASSPFPQVGREQFF | TGTGCCAGCAGCCCCTTCCCGCAAGTGGGCCGTGAGCAGTTCTTC
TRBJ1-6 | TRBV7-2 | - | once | CASRVKGLLNSPLHF | TGTGCCAGCAGAGTAAAGGGGCTCCTAAATTCACCCCTCCACTTT
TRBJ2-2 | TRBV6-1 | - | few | CASSEIRGALNTGELFF | TGTGCCAGCAGTGAAATTCGGGGGGCTCTGAACACCGGGGAGCTGTTTTTT
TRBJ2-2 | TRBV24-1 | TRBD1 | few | CATSDPGQAATNTGELFF | TGTGCCACCAGTGATCCCGGACAGGCGGCAACGAACACCGGGGAGCTGTTTTTT
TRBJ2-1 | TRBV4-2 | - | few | CASSQDVGEDNEQFF | TGTGCCAGCAGCCAAGATGTGGGGGAGGACAATGAGCAGTTCTTC
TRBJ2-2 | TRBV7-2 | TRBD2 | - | CASSLRLAGHTGELFF | TGTGCCAGCAGCTTAAGACTAGCGGGGCACACCGGGGAGCTGTTTTTT
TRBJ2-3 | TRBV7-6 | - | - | CASSPGAMSTDTQYF | TGTGCCAGCAGCCCGGGGGCCATGAGCACAGATACGCAGTATTTT
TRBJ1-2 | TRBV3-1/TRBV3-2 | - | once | CASSYNYGYTF | TGTGCCAGCAGCTACAACTATGGCTACACCTTC
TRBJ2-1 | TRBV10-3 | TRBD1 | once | CAISSRGNEQFF | TGTGCCATCAGTTCCAGGGGGAATGAGCAGTTCTTC
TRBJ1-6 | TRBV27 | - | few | CASSFALDSPLHF | TGTGCCAGCAGTTTCGCTTTGGATTCACCCCTCCACTTT
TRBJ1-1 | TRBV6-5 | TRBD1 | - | CASSQTGVGNTEAFF | TGTGCCAGCAGTCAGACAGGGGTGGGGAACACTGAAGCTTTCTTT
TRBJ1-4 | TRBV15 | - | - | CATSRDTNEKLFF | TGTGCCACCAGCAGAGATACTAATGAAAAACTGTTTTTT
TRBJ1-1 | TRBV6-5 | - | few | CSSYTPWRRTEAFF | TGTTCCTCATATACGCCCTGGAGAAGGACTGAAGCTTTCTTT
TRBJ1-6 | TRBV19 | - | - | CASSGGTGNPADSPLHF | TGTGCCAGTAGTGGCGGAACAGGGAACCCCGCGGATTCACCCCTCCACTTT
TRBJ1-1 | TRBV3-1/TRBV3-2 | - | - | CASSPRTGNTEAFF | TGTGCCAGCAGCCCCAGGACGGGGAACACTGAAGCTTTCTTT
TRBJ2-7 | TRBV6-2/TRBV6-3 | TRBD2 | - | CASSYAGVAEQYF | TGTGCCAGCAGTTACGCGGGAGTTGCCGAGCAGTACTTC
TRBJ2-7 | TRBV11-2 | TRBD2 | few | CASSFQGLAEDF | TGTGCCAGCAGCTTCCAGGGACTAGCGGAGGACTTC